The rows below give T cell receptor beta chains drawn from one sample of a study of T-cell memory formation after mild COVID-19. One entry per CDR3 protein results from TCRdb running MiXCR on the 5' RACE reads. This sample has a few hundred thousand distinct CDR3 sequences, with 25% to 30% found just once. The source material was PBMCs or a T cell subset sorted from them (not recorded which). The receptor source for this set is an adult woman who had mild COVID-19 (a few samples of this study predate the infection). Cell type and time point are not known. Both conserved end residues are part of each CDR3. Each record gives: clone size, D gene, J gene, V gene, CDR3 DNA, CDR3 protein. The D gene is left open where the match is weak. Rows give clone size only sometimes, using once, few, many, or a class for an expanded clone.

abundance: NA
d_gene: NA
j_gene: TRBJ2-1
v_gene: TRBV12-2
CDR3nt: TGTGCAAGTGATGGACACTTTCGACAGGGAAGCTCCTACAATGAGCAGTTCTTC
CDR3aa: CASDGHFRQGSSYNEQFF

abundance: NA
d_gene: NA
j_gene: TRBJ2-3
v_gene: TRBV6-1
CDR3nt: TGTGCCAGCAGTGAATCGGTCTGGGGGGTATTCACAGATACGCAGTATTTT
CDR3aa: CASSESVWGVFTDTQYF

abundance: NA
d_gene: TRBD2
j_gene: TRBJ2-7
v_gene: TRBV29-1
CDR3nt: TGCAGCGTTGAGGTGGCGAGGACTAGCTCCTACGAGCAGTACTTC
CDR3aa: CSVEVARTSSYEQYF

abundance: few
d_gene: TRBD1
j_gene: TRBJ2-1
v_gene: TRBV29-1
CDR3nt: TGCAGCGGGGACAGTTACAATGAGCAGTTCTTC
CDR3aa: CSGDSYNEQFF

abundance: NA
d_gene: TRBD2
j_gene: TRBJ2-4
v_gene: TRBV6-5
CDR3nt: TGTGCCAGCAGCTCACGCGGGACTAGCGATATTGAGGCCAAAAACATTCAGTACTTC
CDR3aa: CASSSRGTSDIEAKNIQYF

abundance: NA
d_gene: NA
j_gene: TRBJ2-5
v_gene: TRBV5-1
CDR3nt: TGCGCCAGCAGCTTGCAGGGAATTTCAGAGACCCAGTACTTC
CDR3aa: CASSLQGISETQYF

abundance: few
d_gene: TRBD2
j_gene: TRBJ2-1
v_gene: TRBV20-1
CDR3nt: TGCAGTGCTAGTGTGTCCGGGGGAGGGAGCGAGCAGTTCTTC
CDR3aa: CSASVSGGGSEQFF

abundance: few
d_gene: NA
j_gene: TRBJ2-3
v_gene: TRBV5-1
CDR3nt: TGCGCCAGCAGCTTGGATGCAGCAGACCTCACAGATACGCAGTATTTT
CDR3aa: CASSLDAADLTDTQYF

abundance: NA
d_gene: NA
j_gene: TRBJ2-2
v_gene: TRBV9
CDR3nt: TGTGCCAGCAGCGCACAGGGTGATTTAAACACCGGGGAGCTGTTTTTT
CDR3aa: CASSAQGDLNTGELFF

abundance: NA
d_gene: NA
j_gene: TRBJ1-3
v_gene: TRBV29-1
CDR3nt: TGCAGCGTTGCGGACTTTCCCTCTGGAAACACCATATATTTT
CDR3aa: CSVADFPSGNTIYF

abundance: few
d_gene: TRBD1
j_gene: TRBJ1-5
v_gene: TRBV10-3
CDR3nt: TGTGCCATCAGTGTGGGACAGGGCGACCAGCCCCAGCATTTT
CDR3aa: CAISVGQGDQPQHF

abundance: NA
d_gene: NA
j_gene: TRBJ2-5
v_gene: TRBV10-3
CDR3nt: TGTGCCATCAGTGAAGGAGGATCCCAAGAGACCCAGTACTTC
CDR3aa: CAISEGGSQETQYF

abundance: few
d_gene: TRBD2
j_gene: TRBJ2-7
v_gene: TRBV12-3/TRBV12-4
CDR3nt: TGTGCCAGCAGTTTGGCGGGGGGTCCGGGGGAGCAGTACTTC
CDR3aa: CASSLAGGPGEQYF

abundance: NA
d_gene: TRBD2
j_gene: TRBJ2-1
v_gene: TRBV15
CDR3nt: TGTGCCACCAGCAGTTTTGGGACTAGCCGGCAGTTCTTC
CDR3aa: CATSSFGTSRQFF

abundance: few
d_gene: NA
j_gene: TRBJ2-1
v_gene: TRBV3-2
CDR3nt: TGTGCCAGCAGCCAAGCGGGACTAGCGGGAGGCCAAACCTACAATGAGCAGTTCTTC
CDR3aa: CASSQAGLAGGQTYNEQFF

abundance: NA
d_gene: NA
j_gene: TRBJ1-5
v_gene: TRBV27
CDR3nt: TGTGCCAGCAGTTTACGGCCAAATAGCAATCAGCCCCAGCATTTT
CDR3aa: CASSLRPNSNQPQHF

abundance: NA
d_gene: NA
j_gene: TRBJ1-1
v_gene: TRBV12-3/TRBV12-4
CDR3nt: TGTGCCAGCAGTTTAGCGGATTGGGTGAACACTGAAGCTTTCTTT
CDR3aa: CASSLADWVNTEAFF

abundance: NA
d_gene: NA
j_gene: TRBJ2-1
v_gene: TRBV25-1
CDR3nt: TGTGCCAGCAGTGCAGAGGGGTCCTACAATGAGCAGTTCTTC
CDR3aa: CASSAEGSYNEQFF

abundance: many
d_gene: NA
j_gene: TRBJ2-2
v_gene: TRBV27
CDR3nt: TGTGCCAGCAGGGAAGGGTGGACCACCGGGGAGCTGTTTTTT
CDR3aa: CASREGWTTGELFF

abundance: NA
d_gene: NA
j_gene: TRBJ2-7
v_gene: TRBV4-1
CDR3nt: TGCGCCAGCAGCCAAGAGGCCAGGGGTTACGAGCAGTACTTC
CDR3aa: CASSQEARGYEQYF

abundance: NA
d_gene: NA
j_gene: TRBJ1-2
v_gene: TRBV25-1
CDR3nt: TGTGCCAGCAGTGAAGACGGACGGTTCTATGGCTACACCTTC
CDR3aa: CASSEDGRFYGYTF

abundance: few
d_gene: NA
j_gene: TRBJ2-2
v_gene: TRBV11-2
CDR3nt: TGTGCCAGCAGCTTCGGGATATTAGGACAGAAGAACACCGGGGAGCTGTTTTTT
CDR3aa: CASSFGILGQKNTGELFF

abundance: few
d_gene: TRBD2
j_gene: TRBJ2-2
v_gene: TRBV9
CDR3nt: TGTGCCAGCAGCGATAGCGGGGGGGTAAACACCGGGGAGCTGTTTTTT
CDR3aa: CASSDSGGVNTGELFF

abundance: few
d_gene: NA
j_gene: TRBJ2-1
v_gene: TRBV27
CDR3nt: TGTGCCAGCGGGAGAGTCCTCAATGAGCAGTTCTTC
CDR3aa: CASGRVLNEQFF

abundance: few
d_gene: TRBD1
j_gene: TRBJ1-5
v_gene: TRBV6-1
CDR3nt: TGTGCCAGCAGTGACCTCCGGAACAGGGGGGTCTTATATGGTCAGCCCCAGCATTTT
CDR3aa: CASSDLRNRGVLYGQPQHF

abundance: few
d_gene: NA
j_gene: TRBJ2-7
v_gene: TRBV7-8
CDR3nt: TGTGCCAGCAGCTTTCTGACCCACGAGCAGTACTTC
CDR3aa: CASSFLTHEQYF

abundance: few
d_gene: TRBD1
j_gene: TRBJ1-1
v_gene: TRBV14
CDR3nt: TGTGCCAGCAGCCAGATACAGGGGGCTCACACTGAAGCTTTCTTT
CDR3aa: CASSQIQGAHTEAFF

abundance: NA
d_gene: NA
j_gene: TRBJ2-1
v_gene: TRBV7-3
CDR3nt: TGTGCCAGCAGCTCTTTCGCGGGCTATGAGCAGTTCTTC
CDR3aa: CASSSFAGYEQFF

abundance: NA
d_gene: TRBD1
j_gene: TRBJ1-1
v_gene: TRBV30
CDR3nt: TGTGCCTGGAGTGGGGGGACAGTGAACTTGAACACTGAAGCTTTCTTT
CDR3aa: CAWSGGTVNLNTEAFF

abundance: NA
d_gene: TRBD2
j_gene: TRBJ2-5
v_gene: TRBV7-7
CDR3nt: TGTGCCAGCAGCCCACGGACCGGCGGGGGGTCCCAGTACTTC
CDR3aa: CASSPRTGGGSQYF

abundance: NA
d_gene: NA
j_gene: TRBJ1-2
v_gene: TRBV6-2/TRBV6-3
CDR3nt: TGTGCCAGCAATGGCAGGGCGTATGGCTACACCTTC
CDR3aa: CASNGRAYGYTF

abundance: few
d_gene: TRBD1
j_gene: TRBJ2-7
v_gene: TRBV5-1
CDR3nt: TGCGCCAGCAGCTTCAGGGCGGGACAGGGAAAGTACGAGCAGTACTTC
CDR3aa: CASSFRAGQGKYEQYF

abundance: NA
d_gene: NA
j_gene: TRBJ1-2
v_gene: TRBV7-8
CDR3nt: TGTGCCAGCAGCCCGGCGGGTCAGACTACTTGGGTCTATGGCTACACCTTC
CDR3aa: CASSPAGQTTWVYGYTF

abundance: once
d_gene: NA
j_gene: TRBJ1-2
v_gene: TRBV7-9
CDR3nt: TGTGCCAGCAGCTCCTCCGGGACCCTCTATGGCTACACCTTC
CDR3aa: CASSSSGTLYGYTF

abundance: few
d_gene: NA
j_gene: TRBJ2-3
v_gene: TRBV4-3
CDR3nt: TGCGCCAGCAGCCAAGAACAGGCGCGGAGACATACGCAGTATTTT
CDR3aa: CASSQEQARRHTQYF

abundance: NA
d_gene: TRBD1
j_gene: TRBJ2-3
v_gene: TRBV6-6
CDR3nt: TGTGCCAGCAGCGGACAGGGGACCACAGATACGCAGTATTTT
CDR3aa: CASSGQGTTDTQYF

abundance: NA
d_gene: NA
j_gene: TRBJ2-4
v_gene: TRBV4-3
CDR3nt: TGCGCCAGCAGCCAAGAGGGTGCAGGCGGTCTAGCCAAAAACATTCAGTACTTC
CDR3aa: CASSQEGAGGLAKNIQYF